This T cell receptor (beta chain) was obtained from a study of T-cell reconstitution after alpha-beta-depleted transplantation in children. The TCRbeta library was prepared with unique molecular identifiers. Using its own MiXCR run on the PCR reads, TCRdb lists one record per CDR3 protein. This sample has about 110,000 distinct CDR3 sequences, with approximately 6.9% found just once. This CDR3 has 13 residues. Germline V gene data show CDR1 as SQVTM and CDR2 as ANQGSEA. The V and J ends lost 3 bases and 5 bases respectively, with 14 bases between them. Overall study findings and caveats: Counts and diversity of T cells one year after transplant came mostly from newly produced T cells. Several hundred rapidly expanded clones from non-depleted graft cells reportedly supplied alpha-beta T cells about two months post-transplant. Some patients' high day-60 TCRbeta diversity was traced to surviving recipient T cells and thymic progenitors.

This clonotype came up many times. What it binds is unknown. The chain carries TRBV29-1 and TRBJ2-7; D is possibly TRBD1 (5 bases). The sequencing here drew on PBMCs, mostly from graft donor cells, taken 360 days after TCRalphabeta/CD19-depleted stem cell transplant. The receptor was derived from a male patient under 10 years old who had a stem cell transplant for acute lymphoblastic leukemia, so the T cells may come from the graft donor. CDR3 sequence: CSVDSGIAHEQYF. CDR3 in DNA: TGCAGCGTTGATTCAGGGATCGCCCACGAGCAGTACTTC.